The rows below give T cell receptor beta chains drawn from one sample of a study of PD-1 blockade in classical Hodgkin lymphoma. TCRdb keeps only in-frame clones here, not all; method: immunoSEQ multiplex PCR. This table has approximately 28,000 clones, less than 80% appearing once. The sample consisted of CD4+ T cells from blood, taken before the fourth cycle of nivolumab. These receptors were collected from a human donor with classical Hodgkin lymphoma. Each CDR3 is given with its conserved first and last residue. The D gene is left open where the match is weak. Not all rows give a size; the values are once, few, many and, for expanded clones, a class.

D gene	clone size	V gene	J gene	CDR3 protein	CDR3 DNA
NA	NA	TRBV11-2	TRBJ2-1	CASSLTDGNEQFF	TGTGCCAGCAGCTTGACAGATGGCAATGAGCAGTTCTTC
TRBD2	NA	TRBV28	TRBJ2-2	CASSLSSGGTGELFF	TGTGCCAGCAGTTTATCCAGCGGGGGGACCGGGGAGCTGTTTTTT
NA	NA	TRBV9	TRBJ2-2	CASGTANTGELFF	TGTGCCAGCGGGACGGCAAACACCGGGGAGCTGTTTTTT
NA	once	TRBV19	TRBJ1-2	CASEYRYSMSGVNGYTF	TGTGCCAGCGAATACCGTTACTCTATGTCCGGGGTGAATGGCTACACCTTC
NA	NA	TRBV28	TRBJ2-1	CASRTHHSVNEQFF	TGTGCCAGCAGGACGCACCACAGTGTCAATGAGCAGTTCTTC
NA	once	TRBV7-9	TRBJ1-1	CASSLGLGGLGTEAFF	TGTGCCAGCAGCTTAGGATTGGGGGGGTTAGGCACTGAAGCTTTCTTT
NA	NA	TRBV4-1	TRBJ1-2	CASSQEGGPTYGYTF	TGCGCCAGCAGCCAAGAGGGCGGTCCGACCTATGGCTACACCTTC
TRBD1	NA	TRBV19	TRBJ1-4	CASSSRTGGSTNEKLFF	TGTGCCAGTAGTTCCCGGACAGGGGGATCAACTAATGAAAAACTGTTTTTT
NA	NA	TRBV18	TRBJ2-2	CASSLSNTGELFF	TGTGCCAGCTCACTTTCGAACACCGGGGAGCTGTTTTTT
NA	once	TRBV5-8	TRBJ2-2	CASSLPGNTGELFF	TGTGCCAGCAGCTTGCCGGGAAACACCGGGGAGCTGTTTTTT
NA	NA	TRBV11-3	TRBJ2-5	CASSYGQQETQYF	TGTGCCAGCAGCTACGGACAGCAAGAGACCCAGTACTTC
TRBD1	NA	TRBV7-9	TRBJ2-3	CASSVRQGGTDTQYF	TGTGCCAGCAGCGTACGACAGGGGGGGACAGATACGCAGTATTTT
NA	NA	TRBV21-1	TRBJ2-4	CASSNTKNIQYF	TGTGCCAGCAGCAATACAAAAAACATTCAGTACTTC
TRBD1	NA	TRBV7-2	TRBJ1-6	CASSSWTGQASPLHF	TGTGCCAGCAGCTCCTGGACAGGGCAGGCTTCACCCCTCCACTTT
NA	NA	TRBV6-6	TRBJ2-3	CASTSRGGQGNIGQYF	TGTGCCAGCACCTCACGAGGGGGGCAAGGTAATATAGGGCAGTATTTT
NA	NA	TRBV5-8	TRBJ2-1	CASSLGGLDSEQFF	TGTGCCAGCAGCTTGGGGGGCCTGGATAGTGAGCAGTTCTTC
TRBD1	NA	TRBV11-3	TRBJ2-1	CASSLAQGAFNEQFF	TGTGCCAGCAGCTTAGCCCAGGGGGCTTTCAATGAGCAGTTCTTC
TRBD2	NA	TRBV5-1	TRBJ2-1	CATSGTSGTYNEQFF	TGCGCCACCTCTGGGACTAGCGGTACCTACAATGAGCAGTTCTTC
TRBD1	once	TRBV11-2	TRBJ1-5	CASSTGAQPQHF	TGTGCCAGCAGTACAGGGGCTCAGCCCCAGCATTTT
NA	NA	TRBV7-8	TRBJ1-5	CASSLGRRRVQPQHF	TGTGCCAGCAGCTTAGGGAGGCGAAGGGTGCAGCCCCAGCATTTT
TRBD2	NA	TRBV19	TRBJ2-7	CASSNRGDFDEQYF	TGTGCCAGTAGTAATCGGGGGGATTTCGACGAGCAGTACTTC
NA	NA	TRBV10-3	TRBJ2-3	CAISESEDTQYF	TGTGCCATCAGTGAGTCGGAGGATACGCAGTATTTT
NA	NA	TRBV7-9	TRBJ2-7	CASSLETGPYEQYF	TGTGCCAGCAGCTTAGAGACGGGGCCCTACGAGCAGTACTTC
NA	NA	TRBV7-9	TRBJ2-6	CASSLNPGANVLTF	TGTGCCAGCAGCTTAAATCCCGGGGCCAACGTCCTGACTTTC
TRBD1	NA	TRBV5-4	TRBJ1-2	CASSFMTGNYGYTF	TGTGCCAGCAGCTTTATGACAGGGAACTATGGCTACACCTTC
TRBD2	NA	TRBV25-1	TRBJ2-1	CASSGGTSSYNEQFF	TGTGCCAGCAGTGGCGGGACTAGCTCCTACAATGAGCAGTTCTTC
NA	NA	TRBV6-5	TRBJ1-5	CASSYSVANQPQHF	TGTGCCAGCAGTTACTCAGTCGCTAATCAGCCCCAGCATTTT
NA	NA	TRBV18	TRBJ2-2	CASSSQGNTGELFF	TGTGCCAGCTCCAGCCAGGGAAACACCGGGGAGCTGTTTTTT
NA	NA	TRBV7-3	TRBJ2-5	CASSQGSQETQYF	TGTGCCAGCAGCCAGGGCAGTCAAGAGACCCAGTACTTC
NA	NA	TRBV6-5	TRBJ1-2	CASSYSGQYGYTF	TGTGCCAGCAGTTACTCAGGTCAATATGGCTACACCTTC
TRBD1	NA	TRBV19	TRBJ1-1	CASTKGGQLNTEAFF	TGTGCCAGTACAAAAGGGGGACAGCTGAACACTGAAGCTTTCTTT
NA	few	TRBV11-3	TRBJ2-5	CASSVLGETQYF	TGTGCCAGCAGCGTCTTAGGGGAGACCCAGTACTTC
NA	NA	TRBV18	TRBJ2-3	CASSPPWDGTDTQYF	TGTGCCAGCTCACCGCCCTGGGACGGCACAGATACGCAGTATTTT
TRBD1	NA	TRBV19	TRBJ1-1	CASRRGRDTEAFF	TGTGCCAGTCGGAGGGGGCGGGACACTGAAGCTTTCTTT
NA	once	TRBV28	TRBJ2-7	CASSLYGIAYEQYF	TGTGCCAGCAGTTTATACGGAATTGCCTACGAGCAGTACTTC
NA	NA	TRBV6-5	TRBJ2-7	CASSYKHSYEQYF	TGTGCCAGCAGTTACAAGCACTCCTACGAGCAGTACTTC